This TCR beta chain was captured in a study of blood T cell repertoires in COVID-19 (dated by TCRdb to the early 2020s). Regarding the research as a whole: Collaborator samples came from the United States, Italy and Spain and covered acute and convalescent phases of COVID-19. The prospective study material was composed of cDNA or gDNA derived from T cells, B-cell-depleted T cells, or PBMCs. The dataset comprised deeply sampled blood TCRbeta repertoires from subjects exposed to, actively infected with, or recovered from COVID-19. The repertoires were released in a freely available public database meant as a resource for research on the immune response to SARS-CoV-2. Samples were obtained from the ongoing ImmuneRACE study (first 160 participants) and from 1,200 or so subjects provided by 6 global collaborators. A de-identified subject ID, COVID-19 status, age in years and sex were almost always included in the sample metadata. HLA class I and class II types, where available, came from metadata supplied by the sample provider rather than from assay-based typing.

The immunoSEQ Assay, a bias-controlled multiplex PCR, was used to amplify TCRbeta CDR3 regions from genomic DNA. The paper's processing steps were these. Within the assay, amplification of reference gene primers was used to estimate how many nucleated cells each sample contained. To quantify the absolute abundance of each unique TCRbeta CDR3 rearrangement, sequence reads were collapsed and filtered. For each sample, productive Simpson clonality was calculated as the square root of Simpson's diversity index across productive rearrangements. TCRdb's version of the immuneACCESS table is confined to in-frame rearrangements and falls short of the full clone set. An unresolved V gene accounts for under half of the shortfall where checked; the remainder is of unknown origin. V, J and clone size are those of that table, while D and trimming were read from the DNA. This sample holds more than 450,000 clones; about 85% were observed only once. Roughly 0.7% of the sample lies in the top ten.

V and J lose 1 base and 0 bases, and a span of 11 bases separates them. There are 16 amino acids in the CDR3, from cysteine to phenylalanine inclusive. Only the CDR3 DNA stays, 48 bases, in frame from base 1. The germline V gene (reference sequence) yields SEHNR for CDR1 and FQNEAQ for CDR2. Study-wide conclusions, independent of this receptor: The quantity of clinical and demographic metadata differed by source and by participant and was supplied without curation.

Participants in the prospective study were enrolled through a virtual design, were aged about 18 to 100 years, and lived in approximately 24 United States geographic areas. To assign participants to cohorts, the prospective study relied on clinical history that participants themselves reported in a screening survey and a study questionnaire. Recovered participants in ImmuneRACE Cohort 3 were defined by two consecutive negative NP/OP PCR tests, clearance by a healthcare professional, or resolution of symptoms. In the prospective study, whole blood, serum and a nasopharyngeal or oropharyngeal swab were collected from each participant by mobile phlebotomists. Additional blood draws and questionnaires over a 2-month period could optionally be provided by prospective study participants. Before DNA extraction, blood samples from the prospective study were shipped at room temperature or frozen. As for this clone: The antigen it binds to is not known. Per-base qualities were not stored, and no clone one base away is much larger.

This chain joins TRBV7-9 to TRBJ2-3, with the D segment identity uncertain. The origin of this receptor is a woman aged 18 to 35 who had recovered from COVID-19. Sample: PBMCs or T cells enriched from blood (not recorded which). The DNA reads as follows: TGTGCCAGCAGCTTAGAAGTAGCTATTAGCACAGATACGCAGTATTTT. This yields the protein CASSLEVAISTDTQYF.